The clone carrying this T cell receptor (beta chain) has a single count. Its specificity is not known. The germline gene is not matched at one end of the junction; a read error may be the cause. The data belong to a study of cytomegalovirus exposure and HLA in healthy donors. Study-wide results and caveats: Later analysis identified a missense DCLRE1C variant that was linked to TCR beta V- and J-gene trimming. A later analysis reportedly identified an Asian-associated ancestry cluster as carrying fewer N-insertions than the roughly 670-donor mean.

With 60 Vbeta and 13 Jbeta primers, the PCR was carried out. Data came from immunoSEQ multiplex PCR; TCRdb stores just in-frame clones and leaves some out. The sample gives roughly 140,000 clones, 79% of which show up once; 6.5% to 8.5% is in the top ten. Sequencing was performed on PBMCs. This TCR was sampled from a woman aged 40 to 50 in good health and CMV-seropositive.

CDR3 coding DNA: TGTGCTAGTGGTGGGGACACCGGGGAGCTGCTTTTT. Encoded protein: CASGGDTGELLF. This sequence joins TRBV12-5 and TRBJ2-2; possibly TRBD1 for D (6 bases). The germline gives CDR1 LGHNT, CDR2 FRNRAP. The CDR3 runs 12 residues. Based on the CDR3 plus reference TRBV12-5 and TRBJ2-2, the full variable domain is DARVTQTPRHKVTEMGQEVTMRCQPILGHNTVFWYRQTMMQGLELLAYFRNRAPLDDSGMPKDRFSAEMPDATLATLKIQPSEPRDSAVYFCASGGDTGELLFGEGSRLTVL.